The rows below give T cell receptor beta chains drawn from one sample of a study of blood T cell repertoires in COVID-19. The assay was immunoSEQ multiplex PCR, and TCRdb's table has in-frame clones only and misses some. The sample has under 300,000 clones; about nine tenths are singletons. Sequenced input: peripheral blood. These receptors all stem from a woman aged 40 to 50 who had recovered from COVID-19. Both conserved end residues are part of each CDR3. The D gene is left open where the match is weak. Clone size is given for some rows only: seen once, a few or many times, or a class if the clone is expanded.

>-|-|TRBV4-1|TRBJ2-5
CASSQDQRGGFETQYF
TGCGCCAGCAGCCAAGATCAACGCGGGGGCTTCGAGACCCAGTACTTC
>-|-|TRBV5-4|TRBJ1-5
CASSLAGSNQPQHF
TGTGCCAGCAGCTTGGCAGGCAGCAATCAGCCCCAGCATTTT
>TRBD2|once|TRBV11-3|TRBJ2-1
CASSPSGTSEINEQFF
TGTGCCAGCAGCCCCTCCGGGACTAGCGAGATCAATGAGCAGTTCTTC
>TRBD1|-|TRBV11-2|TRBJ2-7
CASSLDGGQGVYEQYF
TGTGCCAGCAGCTTAGATGGGGGACAGGGCGTCTACGAGCAGTACTTC
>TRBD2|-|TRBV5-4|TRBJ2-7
CASSLGAGGLYEQYF
TGTGCCAGCAGCTTAGGAGCGGGAGGGCTCTACGAGCAGTACTTC
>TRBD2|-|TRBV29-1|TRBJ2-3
CSVVASGDSTDTQYF
TGCAGCGTTGTGGCTAGCGGAGATAGCACAGATACGCAGTATTTT
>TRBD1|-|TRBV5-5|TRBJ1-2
CASSSEDRPNYGYTF
TGTGCCAGCAGCTCCGAGGACAGGCCCAACTATGGCTACACCTTC
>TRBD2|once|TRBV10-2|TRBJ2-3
CASSDRAGVDTQYF
TGCGCCAGCAGTGATAGGGCGGGAGTGGATACGCAGTATTTT
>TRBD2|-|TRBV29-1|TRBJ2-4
CSVVTSGRNIQYF
TGCAGCGTTGTCACTAGCGGGAGGAACATTCAGTACTTC
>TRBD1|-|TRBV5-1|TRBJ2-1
CASSLDRGVSYNEQFF
TGCGCCAGCAGCTTGGACAGGGGGGTATCCTACAATGAGCAGTTCTTC
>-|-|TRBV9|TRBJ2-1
CASSGDQRTGYNEQFF
TGTGCCAGCAGCGGAGATCAAAGGACGGGATACAATGAGCAGTTCTTC
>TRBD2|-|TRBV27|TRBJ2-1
CASRMGLVNEQFF
TGTGCCAGCAGAATGGGACTAGTCAATGAGCAGTTCTTC
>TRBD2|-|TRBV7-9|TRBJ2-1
CASSLGPSGGVDEQFF
TGTGCCAGCAGCTTAGGGCCTAGCGGGGGGGTCGATGAGCAGTTCTTC
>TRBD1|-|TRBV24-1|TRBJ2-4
CATSDVGQRGKNIQYF
TGTGCCACCAGTGATGTGGGACAGAGGGGCAAAAACATTCAGTACTTC